Listed below are T cell receptor beta chains from one sample, sequenced in a study of vaccination effects on CD4 cells after COVID-19. Antigens for these TCRs are unknown. Sequencing used immunoSEQ multiplex PCR; TCRdb keeps in-frame clones, though not all of them. The data hold 45,000 to 55,000 clones, with 70% observed a single time. This specimen consisted of CD4+ T cells from PBMCs cultured without peptide, obtained after COVID-19 vaccination. The receptors here all came from a human donor who received a COVID-19 vaccine. CDR3s include the opening cysteine and the closing phenylalanine or tryptophan. The D gene is left open where the match is weak. Some rows have no size entry. The others give once, few or many, or a class for an expanded clone.

CDR3 DNA,CDR3 protein,J gene,D gene,V gene,clone size
TGTGCCAGCAGCTTGGACTTAAAGGCGAACACAGATACGCAGTATTTT,CASSLDLKANTDTQYF,TRBJ2-3,-,TRBV5-6,-
TGTGCCAGCAGCCAAGATGTTGAGACAGGGATGTCTGGGGCCAACGTCCTGACTTTC,CASSQDVETGMSGANVLTF,TRBJ2-6,TRBD1,TRBV3-1/TRBV3-2,-
TGCGCCAGCAGCCATAGACGGACGGGAGCGTCAGATACGCAGTATTTT,CASSHRRTGASDTQYF,TRBJ2-3,-,TRBV4-1,-
TGTGCCAGCAGTGACTCTAGCGGGGGGGCAGATACGCAGTATTTT,CASSDSSGGADTQYF,TRBJ2-3,TRBD2,TRBV6-4,-
TGTGCCAGCATCACAGGGGGCTATCTAGATACGCAGTATTTT,CASITGGYLDTQYF,TRBJ2-3,TRBD1,TRBV6-5,-
TGTGCCAGTAGCTTACAGGGCGAAACCGGGGAGCTGTTTTTT,CASSLQGETGELFF,TRBJ2-2,-,TRBV19,-
TGTGCCAGCAGATCCGGGACAGGGGGAATTTCTGGAAACACCATATATTTT,CASRSGTGGISGNTIYF,TRBJ1-3,TRBD1,TRBV7-8,-
TGTGCCAGCAGTGACACGGACGAACGAGATACGCAGTATTTT,CASSDTDERDTQYF,TRBJ2-3,-,TRBV2,-
TGTGCCAGCAGTTCCACAGGGTTCGGTGGAAACACCATATATTTT,CASSSTGFGGNTIYF,TRBJ1-3,-,TRBV6-6,once
TGTGCCAGCAGCTTAGTCTCCGGGACAGACAACTATGGCTACACCTTC,CASSLVSGTDNYGYTF,TRBJ1-2,TRBD1,TRBV11-2,-
TGTGCCAGCAGCTTGCCGGGGCGGGCTAGCACAGATACGCAGTATTTT,CASSLPGRASTDTQYF,TRBJ2-3,-,TRBV5-6,-
TGTGCCAGCAGTGACGTCGGGGGGGGATACAATGAGCAGTTCTTC,CASSDVGGGYNEQFF,TRBJ2-1,TRBD2,TRBV6-4,-
TGTGCCAGCAGTCGGGGCCCACTTAGCAATCAGCCCCAGCATTTT,CASSRGPLSNQPQHF,TRBJ1-5,-,TRBV2,-
TGTGCCAGTAGTATAGATCATAGCGGGATCAGCACAGATACGCAGTATTTT,CASSIDHSGISTDTQYF,TRBJ2-3,TRBD2,TRBV19,-
TGTGCCAGCTCACTGGTTGGGACAGGGGCGAACACTGAAGCTTTCTTT,CASSLVGTGANTEAFF,TRBJ1-1,TRBD1,TRBV18,few
TGTGCCATCAGTGAGACCGGGACAGCCACGAACACTGAAGCTTTCTTT,CAISETGTATNTEAFF,TRBJ1-1,TRBD1,TRBV10-3,few
TGTGCCAGCTCACCCGAGGCAGGGGGCTCTACCAATCAGCCCCAGCATTTT,CASSPEAGGSTNQPQHF,TRBJ1-5,TRBD1,TRBV18,few
TGTGCCACCAGCAGAGGATCGTACGAGCAGTACTTC,CATSRGSYEQYF,TRBJ2-7,-,TRBV15,-
TGTGCCAGCAGTGACGAGAGCGGGGGGGGCACAGATACGCAGTATTTT,CASSDESGGGTDTQYF,TRBJ2-3,TRBD2,TRBV6-4,-
TGTGCCAGTAGTATAGGGGCCATAATGGCCCCGGGGGACGAGCAGTACTTC,CASSIGAIMAPGDEQYF,TRBJ2-7,-,TRBV19,-
TGTGCCAGCAGTTACTCGATCGGGCGCACTGAAGCTTTCTTT,CASSYSIGRTEAFF,TRBJ1-1,-,TRBV6-5,-
TGTGCCAGCAGTGATCGTAGGGGGTACAATGAGCAGTTCTTC,CASSDRRGYNEQFF,TRBJ2-1,-,TRBV2,-
TGTGCCAGCAGTTCCACGCCTTTCGGTACGCAGTATTTT,CASSSTPFGTQYF,TRBJ2-3,-,TRBV6-2/TRBV6-3,-
TGTGCCACCAGCAGAGACGGGGGTAAAGCTTTCTTT,CATSRDGGKAFF,TRBJ1-1,-,TRBV15,medium-sized
TGTGCCAGCAGTCTCGACTGGAATGAGCAGTTCTTC,CASSLDWNEQFF,TRBJ2-1,-,TRBV7-9,few
TGCGCCAGCAGTGAGTCGCGGGACAGGGAAGCTTTCTTT,CASSESRDREAFF,TRBJ1-1,TRBD1,TRBV10-2,-
TGTGCCAACAAGCGGGAGGGTTATAATGAGCAGTTCTTC,CANKREGYNEQFF,TRBJ2-1,TRBD2,TRBV12-3/TRBV12-4,-
TGTGCCAGCAGCTTATTGCCTAGCGGGAGTTCTGGCTACGAGCAGTACTTC,CASSLLPSGSSGYEQYF,TRBJ2-7,TRBD2,TRBV7-8,once
TGTGCCAGCAGCGGGGAGGGAAGACCTGTCCGCTACAATGAGCAGTTCTTC,CASSGEGRPVRYNEQFF,TRBJ2-1,TRBD2,TRBV5-5,-
TGTGCCAGCAGCGGACTAGCGGGAGACTACGAGCAGTACTTC,CASSGLAGDYEQYF,TRBJ2-7,TRBD2,TRBV5-4,-
TGTGCCAGCAGCCGACCACGGGGGAGGGCCAAGTCAGATACGCAGTATTTT,CASSRPRGRAKSDTQYF,TRBJ2-3,TRBD2,TRBV6-6,-
TGCGCCAGCAGCCAAGACTCAACTAATGAAAAACTGTTTTTT,CASSQDSTNEKLFF,TRBJ1-4,-,TRBV5-1,-
TGTGCCAGTAGTTCGAGACTAGCGGGGGGAACCTACGAGCAGTACTTC,CASSSRLAGGTYEQYF,TRBJ2-7,TRBD2,TRBV19,-
TGTGCTAGTGGTTTCTCAAGGGGGTATTCATACAATGAGCAGTTCTTC,CASGFSRGYSYNEQFF,TRBJ2-1,-,TRBV12-5,-
TGTGCCAGCAGTTTCTCAGAGGGGCGGTTGGCCGGGGAGCTGTTTTTT,CASSFSEGRLAGELFF,TRBJ2-2,-,TRBV27,-
TGTGCCATCAGTGGGTCATGGGGGGGCACCGGGGAGCTGTTTTTT,CAISGSWGGTGELFF,TRBJ2-2,TRBD2,TRBV10-3,-
TGCGCCAGCAGTGTGAGGACAGGGGACACCGGGGAGCTGTTTTTT,CASSVRTGDTGELFF,TRBJ2-2,TRBD1,TRBV10-1,-
TGTGCCAGCACAGCCGGGACAGGGGCCCCCTACGAGCAGTACTTC,CASTAGTGAPYEQYF,TRBJ2-7,TRBD1,TRBV18,-
TGTGCCAGCGAGGGCTCACTAGCCAAAAACATTCAGTACTTC,CASEGSLAKNIQYF,TRBJ2-4,-,TRBV6-5,-
TGTGCCAGCAGCTTGAGTGACAGGTCGGAAAAACTGTTTTTT,CASSLSDRSEKLFF,TRBJ1-4,-,TRBV5-4,-
TGTGCCAGTAGGGGGGACAGGAGGTATAGCAATCAGCCCCAGCATTTT,CASRGDRRYSNQPQHF,TRBJ1-5,TRBD1,TRBV19,-
TGCAGCGTTAAACCACAGGGTCCCGGGGAGACCCAGTACTTC,CSVKPQGPGETQYF,TRBJ2-5,-,TRBV29-1,-
TGTGCCAGCAGCTTGATTTTTTCCGGGGGGGGAGCCTACGAGCAGTACTTC,CASSLIFSGGGAYEQYF,TRBJ2-7,TRBD2,TRBV5-6,once
TGTGCTAGTGGTTCGCGCCTAGGCGTTAGCACAGATACGCAGTATTTT,CASGSRLGVSTDTQYF,TRBJ2-3,-,TRBV12-5,few
TGTGCCAGTAACGACCAAACAGGGGCGAATTCACCCCTCCACTTT,CASNDQTGANSPLHF,TRBJ1-6,TRBD1,TRBV19,-
TGCGCCAGCAGCCCGGGATTAATCTCCTACAATGAGCAGTTCTTC,CASSPGLISYNEQFF,TRBJ2-1,-,TRBV5-1,few
TGTGCCAGCCGAGGCGCGACTGAAGCTTTCTTT,CASRGATEAFF,TRBJ1-1,-,TRBV18,-
TGTGCCAGCAGCCAAGAATTGAGGGGAACAAACTATGGCTACACCTTC,CASSQELRGTNYGYTF,TRBJ1-2,-,TRBV4-2,-
TGTGCCAGCAGTTACTCGATCTCTGGTTCACCCCTCCACTTT,CASSYSISGSPLHF,TRBJ1-6,-,TRBV6-5,few
TGTGCCAGCAGCCCTAAACTAGCGGGGGGACCCTACGAGCAGTACTTC,CASSPKLAGGPYEQYF,TRBJ2-7,TRBD2,TRBV5-4,-